This TCR beta chain was recovered during a study of shared clonotypes between healthy human individuals. Study findings and constraints: What limited the represented genetic and exposure-history diversity was the small number of donors.

At the deep level, the assay was run. Sequencing was performed with immunoSEQ multiplex PCR; in TCRdb, only in-frame clones are kept and a portion is missing. This sample has millions of clones, with 93% found just once. V was clipped by 6 bases and J by 5 bases, with 10 bases between them. From germline, CDR1 is DFQATT and CDR2 SNEGSKA (reference sequence). There are 11 residues in the CDR3. For this clone: Its antigen is as yet unknown.

The sequence was obtained from a man in his late teens or twenties in good health. Some clones in this sample may be carry-over from other donors' samples. The chain couples TRBV20-1 to TRBJ2-5; D not resolved. Sequences were obtained from naive CD4+ T cells from PBMCs. Subset of the sample: CD45RA+ positively selected. CDR3 in amino acids: CSANLRETQYF. CDR3 nucleotides: TGCAGTGCAAATCTACGGGAGACCCAGTACTTC.